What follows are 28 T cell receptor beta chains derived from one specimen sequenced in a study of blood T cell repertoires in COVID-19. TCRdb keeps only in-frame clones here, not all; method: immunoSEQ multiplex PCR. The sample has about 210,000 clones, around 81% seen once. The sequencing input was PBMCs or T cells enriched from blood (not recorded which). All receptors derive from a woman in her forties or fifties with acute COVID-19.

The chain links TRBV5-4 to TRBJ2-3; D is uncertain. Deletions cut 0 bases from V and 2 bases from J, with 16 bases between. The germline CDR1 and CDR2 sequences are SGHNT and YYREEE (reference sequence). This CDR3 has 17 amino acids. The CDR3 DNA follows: TGTGCCAGCAGCTTGGATCTCGTTGCGGCAGTCACAGATACGCAGTATTTT. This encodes CASSLDLVAAVTDTQYF.

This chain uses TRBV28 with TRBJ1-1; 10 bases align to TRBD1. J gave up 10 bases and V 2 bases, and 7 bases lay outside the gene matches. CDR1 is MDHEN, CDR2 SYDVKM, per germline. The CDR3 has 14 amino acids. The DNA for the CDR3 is TGTGCCAGCAGTTTAGGGGGACAGGGGATGGGAGCTTTCTTT. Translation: CASSLGGQGMGAFF.

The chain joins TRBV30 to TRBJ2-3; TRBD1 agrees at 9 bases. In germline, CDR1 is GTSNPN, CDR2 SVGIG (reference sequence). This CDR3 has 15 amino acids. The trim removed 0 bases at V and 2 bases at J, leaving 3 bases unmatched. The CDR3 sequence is CAWSVHRGPTDTQYF. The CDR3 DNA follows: TGTGCCTGGAGTGTACACAGGGGGCCCACAGATACGCAGTATTTT.

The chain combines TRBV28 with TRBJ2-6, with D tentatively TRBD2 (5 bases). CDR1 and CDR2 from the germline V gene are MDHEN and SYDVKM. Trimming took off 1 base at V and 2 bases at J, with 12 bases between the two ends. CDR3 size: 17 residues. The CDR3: CASSLFFAGAGANVLTF. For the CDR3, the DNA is TGTGCCAGCAGTTTATTTTTCGCCGGGGCTGGGGCCAACGTCCTGACTTTC.

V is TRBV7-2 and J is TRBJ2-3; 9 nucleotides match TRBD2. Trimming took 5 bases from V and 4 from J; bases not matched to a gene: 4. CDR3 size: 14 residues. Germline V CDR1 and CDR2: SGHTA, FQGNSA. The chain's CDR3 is CASSSIAGADTQYF. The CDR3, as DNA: TGTGCCAGCAGCAGTATAGCGGGGGCAGATACGCAGTATTTT.

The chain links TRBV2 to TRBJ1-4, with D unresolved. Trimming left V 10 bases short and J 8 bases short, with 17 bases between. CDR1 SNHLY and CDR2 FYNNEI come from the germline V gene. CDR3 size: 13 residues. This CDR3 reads CATNSRGGEKLFF. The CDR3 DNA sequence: TGTGCCACCAACAGCCGGGGTGGGGAAAAACTGTTTTTT. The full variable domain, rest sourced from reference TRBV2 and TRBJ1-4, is EPEVTQTPSHQVTQMGQEVILRCVPISNHLYFYWYRQILGQKVEFLVSFYNNEISEKSEIFDDQFSVERPDGSNFTLKIRSTKLEDSAMYFCATNSRGGEKLFFGSGTQLSVL.

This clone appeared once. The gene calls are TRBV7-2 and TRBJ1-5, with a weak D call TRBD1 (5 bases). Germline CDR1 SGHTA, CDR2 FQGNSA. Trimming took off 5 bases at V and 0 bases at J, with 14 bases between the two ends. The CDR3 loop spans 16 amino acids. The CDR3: CASSTRGGYSNQPQHF. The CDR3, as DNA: TGTGCCAGCAGCACTCGGGGGGGATATAGCAATCAGCCCCAGCATTTT.

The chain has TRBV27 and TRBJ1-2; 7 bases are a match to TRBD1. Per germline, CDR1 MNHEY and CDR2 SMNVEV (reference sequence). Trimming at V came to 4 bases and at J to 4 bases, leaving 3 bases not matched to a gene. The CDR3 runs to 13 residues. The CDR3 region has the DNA TGTGCCAGCAGTTCGACAGGGCCCTATGGCTACACCTTC. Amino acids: CASSSTGPYGYTF.

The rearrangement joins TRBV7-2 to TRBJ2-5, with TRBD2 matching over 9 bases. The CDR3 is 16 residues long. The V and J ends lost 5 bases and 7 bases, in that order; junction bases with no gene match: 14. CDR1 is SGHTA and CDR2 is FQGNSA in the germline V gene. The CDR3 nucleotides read TGTGCCAGCAGCGAGCGGGGGGAACTCGTAGGCGGGACCCAGTACTTC. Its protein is CASSERGELVGGTQYF. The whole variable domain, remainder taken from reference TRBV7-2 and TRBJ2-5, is GAGVSQSPSNKVTEKGKDVELRCDPISGHTALYWYRQSLGQGLEFLIYFQGNSAPDKSGLPSDRFSAERTGGSVSTLTIQRTQQEDSAVYLCASSERGELVGGTQYFGPGTRLLVL.

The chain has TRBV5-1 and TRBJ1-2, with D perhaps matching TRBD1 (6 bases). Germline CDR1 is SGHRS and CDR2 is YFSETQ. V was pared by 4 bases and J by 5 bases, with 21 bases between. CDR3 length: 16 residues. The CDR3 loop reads CASSLGDNLYAYGYTF. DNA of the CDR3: TGCGCCAGCAGCCTTGGGGACAACCTCTACGCTTATGGCTACACCTTC.

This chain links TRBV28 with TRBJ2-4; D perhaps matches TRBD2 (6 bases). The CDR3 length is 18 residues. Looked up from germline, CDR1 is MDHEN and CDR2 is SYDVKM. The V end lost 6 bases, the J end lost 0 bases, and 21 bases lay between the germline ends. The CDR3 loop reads CASSVGGRRSLAKNIQYF. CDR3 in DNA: TGTGCCAGCAGCGTGGGGGGACGTCGATCTTTAGCCAAAAACATTCAGTACTTC.

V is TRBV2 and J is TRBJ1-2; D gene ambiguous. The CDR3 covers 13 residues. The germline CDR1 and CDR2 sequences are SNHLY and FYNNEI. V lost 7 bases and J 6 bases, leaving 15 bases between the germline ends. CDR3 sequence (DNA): TGTGCCAGCATCGCTAGCAGGAGGGATGGCTACACCTTC. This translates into CASIASRRDGYTF. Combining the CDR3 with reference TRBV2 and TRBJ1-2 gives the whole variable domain EPEVTQTPSHQVTQMGQEVILRCVPISNHLYFYWYRQILGQKVEFLVSFYNNEISEKSEIFDDQFSVERPDGSNFTLKIRSTKLEDSAMYFCASIASRRDGYTFGSGTRLTVV.

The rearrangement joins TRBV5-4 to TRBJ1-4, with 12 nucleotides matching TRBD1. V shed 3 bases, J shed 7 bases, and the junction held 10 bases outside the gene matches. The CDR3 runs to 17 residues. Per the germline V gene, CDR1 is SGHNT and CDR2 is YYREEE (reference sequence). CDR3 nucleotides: TGTGCCAGCAGCTCGGGACAGGGGGCGCTTCCCTTTGAAAAACTGTTTTTT. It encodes CASSSGQGALPFEKLFF.

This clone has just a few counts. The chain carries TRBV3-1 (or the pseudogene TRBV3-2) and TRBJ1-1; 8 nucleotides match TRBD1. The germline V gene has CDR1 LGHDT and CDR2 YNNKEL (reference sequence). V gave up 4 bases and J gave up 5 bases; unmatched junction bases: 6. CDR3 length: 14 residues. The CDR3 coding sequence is TGTGCCAGCAGCCCGACAGGGGCCCTAACTGAAGCTTTCTTT. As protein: CASSPTGALTEAFF.

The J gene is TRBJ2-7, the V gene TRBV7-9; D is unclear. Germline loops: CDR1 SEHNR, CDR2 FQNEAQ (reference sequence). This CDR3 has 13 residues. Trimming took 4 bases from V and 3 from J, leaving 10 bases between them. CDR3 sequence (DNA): TGTGCCAGCAGCTCTCCAGAGGTCTACGAGCAGTACTTC. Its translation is CASSSPEVYEQYF.

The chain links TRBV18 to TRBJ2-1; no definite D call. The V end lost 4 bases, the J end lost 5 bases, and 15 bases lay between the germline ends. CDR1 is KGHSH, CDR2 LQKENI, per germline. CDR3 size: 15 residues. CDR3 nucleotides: TGTGCCAGCTCACGCTACGACTCAACCAACAATGAGCAGTTCTTC. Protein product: CASSRYDSTNNEQFF.

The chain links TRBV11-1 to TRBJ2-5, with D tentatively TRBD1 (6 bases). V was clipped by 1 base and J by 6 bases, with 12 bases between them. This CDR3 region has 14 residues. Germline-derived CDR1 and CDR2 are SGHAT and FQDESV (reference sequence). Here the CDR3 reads CASSLVGRGKTQYF. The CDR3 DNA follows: TGTGCCAGCAGCTTAGTGGGCAGGGGAAAGACCCAGTACTTC.

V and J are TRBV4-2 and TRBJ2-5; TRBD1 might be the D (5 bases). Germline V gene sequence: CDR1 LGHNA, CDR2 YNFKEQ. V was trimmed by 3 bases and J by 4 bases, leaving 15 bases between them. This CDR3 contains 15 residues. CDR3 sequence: CASSQSQGSPETQYF. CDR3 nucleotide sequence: TGTGCCAGCAGCCAGAGCCAGGGCTCCCCAGAGACCCAGTACTTC.

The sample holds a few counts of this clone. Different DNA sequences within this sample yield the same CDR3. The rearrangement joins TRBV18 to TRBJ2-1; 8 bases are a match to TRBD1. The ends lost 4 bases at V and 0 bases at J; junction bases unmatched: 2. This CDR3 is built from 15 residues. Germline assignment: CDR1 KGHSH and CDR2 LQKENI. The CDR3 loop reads CASSLTGGSYNEQFF. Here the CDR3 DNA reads TGTGCCAGCTCACTTACAGGGGGCTCCTACAATGAGCAGTTCTTC.

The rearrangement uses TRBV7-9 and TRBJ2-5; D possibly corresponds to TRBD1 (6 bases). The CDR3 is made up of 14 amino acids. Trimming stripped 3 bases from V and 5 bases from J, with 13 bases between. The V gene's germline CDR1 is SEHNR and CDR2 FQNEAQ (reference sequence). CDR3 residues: CASSLVGAGETQYF. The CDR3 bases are TGTGCCAGCAGCTTGGTGGGGGCAGGGGAGACCCAGTACTTC.

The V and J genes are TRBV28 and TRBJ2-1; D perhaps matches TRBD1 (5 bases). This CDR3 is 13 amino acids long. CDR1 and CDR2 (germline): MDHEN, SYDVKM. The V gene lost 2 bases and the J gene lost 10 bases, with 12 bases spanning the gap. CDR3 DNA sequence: TGTGCCAGCAGTTTACCGGCGCCAGGGGAGCAGTTCTTC. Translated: CASSLPAPGEQFF.

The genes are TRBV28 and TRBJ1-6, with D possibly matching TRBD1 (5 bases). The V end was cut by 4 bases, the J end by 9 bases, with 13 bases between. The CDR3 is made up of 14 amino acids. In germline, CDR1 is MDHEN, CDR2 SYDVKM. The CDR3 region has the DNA TGTGCCAGCAGTTGGTCGGGCGGGGGTTCACCCCTCCACTTT. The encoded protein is CASSWSGGGSPLHF.

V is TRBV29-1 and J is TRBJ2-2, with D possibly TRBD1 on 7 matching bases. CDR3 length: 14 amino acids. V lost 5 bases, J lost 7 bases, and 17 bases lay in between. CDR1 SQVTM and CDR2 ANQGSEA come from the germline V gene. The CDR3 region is CSVKRRGQGGELFF. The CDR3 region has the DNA TGCAGCGTTAAGAGGAGGGGGCAGGGCGGGGAGCTGTTTTTT.

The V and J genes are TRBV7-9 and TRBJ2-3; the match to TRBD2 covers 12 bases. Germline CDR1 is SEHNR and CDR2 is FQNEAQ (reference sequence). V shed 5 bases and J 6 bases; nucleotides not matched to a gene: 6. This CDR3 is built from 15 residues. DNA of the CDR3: TGTGCCAGCAGCGTAACTAGCGGGAGGACGGATACGCAGTATTTT. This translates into CASSVTSGRTDTQYF.

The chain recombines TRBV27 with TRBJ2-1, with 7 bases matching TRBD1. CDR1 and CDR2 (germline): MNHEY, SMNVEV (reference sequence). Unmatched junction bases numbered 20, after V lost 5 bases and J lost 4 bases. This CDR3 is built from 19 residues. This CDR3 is CASSQRPDRAGLSYNEQFF. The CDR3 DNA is TGTGCCAGCAGTCAACGACCTGACAGGGCCGGGCTCTCATACAATGAGCAGTTCTTC.

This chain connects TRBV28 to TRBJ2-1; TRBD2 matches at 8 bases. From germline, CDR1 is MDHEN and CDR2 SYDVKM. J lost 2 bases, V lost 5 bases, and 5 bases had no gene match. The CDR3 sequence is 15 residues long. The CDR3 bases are TGTGCCAGCAGTAAACAGCGGGGGACCTACAATGAGCAGTTCTTC. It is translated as CASSKQRGTYNEQFF.

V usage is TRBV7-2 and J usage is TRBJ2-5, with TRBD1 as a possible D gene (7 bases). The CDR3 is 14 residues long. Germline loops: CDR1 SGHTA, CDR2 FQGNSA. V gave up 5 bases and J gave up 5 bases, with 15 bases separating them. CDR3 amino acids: CASSPRGAEETQYF. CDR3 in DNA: TGTGCCAGCAGCCCCAGGGGGGCCGAGGAGACCCAGTACTTC.

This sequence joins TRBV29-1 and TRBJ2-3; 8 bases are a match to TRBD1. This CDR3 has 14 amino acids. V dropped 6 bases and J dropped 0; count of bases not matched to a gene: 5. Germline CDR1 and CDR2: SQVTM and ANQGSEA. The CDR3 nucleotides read TGCAGCGTCCAGGGGGCGAGGAGCACAGATACGCAGTATTTT. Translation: CSVQGARSTDTQYF.